This T cell receptor (beta chain) originates from a study of blood T cell repertoires in COVID-19. Study information: Some COVID-19 samples were acute and others convalescent; all came from the United States, Italy and Spain. Sources were T cells, B-cell-depleted T cells, or PBMCs; the material itself was cDNA or gDNA.

Trimming removed 2 bases from V and 12 bases from J, with 16 bases in between. Per germline, CDR1 GTSNPN and CDR2 SVGIG (reference sequence). There are 12 residues in the CDR3. Authors' analysis steps: Amplified reference gene primers provided the basis for estimating nucleated cell counts. Profiled with immunoSEQ multiplex PCR; TCRdb holds only in-frame clones, not every one. V, J and clone size derive from that table, while D and trimming were established from the DNA sequence. In the table there are fewer than 120,000 clones, more than 75% of which are singletons. This clone was seen a handful of times.

The chain uses TRBV30 and TRBJ1-2, with D possibly being TRBD1 (6 bases). The sequenced sample was peripheral blood. This clonotype was obtained from a woman between 50 and 59 years old with acute or convalescent COVID-19. This CDR3 reads CAWSPPGAPHTF. The CDR3 nucleotides read TGTGCCTGGAGTCCTCCAGGGGCCCCACACACCTTC.